The 23 T cell receptor beta chains presented below share a single source sample, sequenced in a study of long-term antiretroviral therapy in people with HIV. Sequencing relied on immunoSEQ assay v3.0, run at survey level. Only in-frame clones appear in the TCRdb table, and some are missing; sequencing was by immunoSEQ multiplex PCR. This table holds around 19,000 clones, roughly 92% found once. Sequencing used unsorted PBMCs, obtained 4.4 years after starting antiretroviral therapy. The source of these receptors is a woman aged 45-59 years with HIV.

This clone was picked up one time. The chain uses TRBV5-4 and TRBJ2-5; perhaps TRBD2 as D (7 bases). The germline CDR1 and CDR2 sequences are SGHNT and YYREEE (reference sequence). The CDR3 has 15 amino acids. Trimming stripped 9 bases from V and 5 bases from J, with 23 bases between. CDR3 loop: CAITGGLGIDETQYF. In nucleotides, the CDR3 is TGTGCCATAACCGGGGGGCTGGGAATTGACGAGACCCAGTACTTC.

The chain couples TRBV7-2 to TRBJ1-2, with D possibly being TRBD1 (5 bases). The germline V and J ends were trimmed by 5 bases and 5 bases, with 18 bases remaining between them. Germline loops: CDR1 SGHTA, CDR2 FQGNSA. The CDR3 consists of 15 residues. The CDR3 DNA follows: TGTGCCAGCAGCCCTCGGGACGGCTTTTATTATGGCTACACCTTC. This translates into CASSPRDGFYYGYTF. The variable domain in full, completed from reference TRBV7-2 and TRBJ1-2, reads GAGVSQSPSNKVTEKGKDVELRCDPISGHTALYWYRQSLGQGLEFLIYFQGNSAPDKSGLPSDRFSAERTGGSVSTLTIQRTQQEDSAVYLCASSPRDGFYYGYTFGSGTRLTVV.

The rearrangement joins TRBV5-4 to TRBJ2-5; no definite D call. V shed 4 bases and J shed 2 bases, with 15 bases lying between them. CDR1 is SGHNT and CDR2 is YYREEE in the germline V gene (reference sequence). The CDR3 spans 15 residues. CDR3 loop: CASSPAPQVQETQYF. The CDR3 coding sequence is TGTGCCAGCAGCCCCGCCCCGCAGGTACAAGAGACCCAGTACTTC.

This chain links TRBV30 with TRBJ2-7; the D gene is possibly TRBD1 (6 bases). CDR3 length: 14 amino acids. Germline CDR1 GTSNPN, CDR2 SVGIG (reference sequence). The V end lost 7 bases, the J end lost 0 bases, and 16 bases lay between the germline ends. The CDR3 bases are TGTGCCTCGCCCGGACAGCCCCACTCCTACGAGCAGTACTTC. This sequence encodes CASPGQPHSYEQYF.

The rearrangement uses TRBV5-1 and TRBJ1-1; no firm D call. The V end lost 0 bases, the J end lost 3 bases, and 12 bases lay between the germline ends. The germline CDR1 and CDR2 sequences are SGHRS and YFSETQ. The CDR3 covers 15 residues. The CDR3 is CASSLARSEYTEAFF. DNA of the CDR3: TGCGCCAGCAGCTTGGCCCGCTCGGAGTACACTGAAGCTTTCTTT.

This chain uses TRBV11-2 with TRBJ2-6; D is undetermined. The V end was cut by 7 bases, the J end by 4 bases, with 14 bases between. There are 15 residues in the CDR3. The germline V gene has CDR1 SGHAT and CDR2 FQNNGV. CDR3 coding DNA: TGTGCCAGCACCCCACACCCTGCCGGGGCCAACGTCCTGACTTTC. It translates to CASTPHPAGANVLTF.

V usage is TRBV5-1 and J usage is TRBJ1-2, with 7 bases fitting TRBD1. J was trimmed by 0 bases and V by 4 bases; bases with no gene match: 6. The CDR3 runs 15 residues. The germline CDR1 and CDR2 sequences are SGHRS and YFSETQ. CDR3 in DNA: TGCGCCAGCAGCACGAAGGGGGCAGCTAACTATGGCTACACCTTC. Its protein is CASSTKGAANYGYTF.

This rearrangement joins TRBV2 to TRBJ2-1, with a weak D call TRBD2 (6 bases). The CDR3 spans 15 residues. V was cut by 3 bases and J by 1 base, with 10 bases left in between. Germline CDR1 is SNHLY and CDR2 is FYNNEI. The CDR3 region is CASSELRGSYNEQFF. For the CDR3, the DNA is TGTGCCAGCAGTGAGTTGCGGGGTTCCTACAATGAGCAGTTCTTC. Drawing the rest from reference TRBV2 and TRBJ2-1, the complete variable domain is EPEVTQTPSHQVTQMGQEVILRCVPISNHLYFYWYRQILGQKVEFLVSFYNNEISEKSEIFDDQFSVERPDGSNFTLKIRSTKLEDSAMYFCASSELRGSYNEQFFGPGTRLTVL.

The chain combines TRBV5-1 with TRBJ2-1, with TRBD2 matching over 13 bases. The J segment lost 15 bases and the V segment lost 3 bases, leaving 12 bases of the junction unmatched. Germline V lookup: CDR1 SGHRS, CDR2 YFSETQ. The CDR3 has 15 amino acids. The DNA for the CDR3 is TGCGCCAGCAGCTCCCGACTAGCGGGGGGAGAAGTGAGGTTCTTC. Its protein is CASSSRLAGGEVRFF.

The chain is built from TRBV2 and TRBJ2-7, with 11 nucleotides matching TRBD2. Germline loops: CDR1 SNHLY, CDR2 FYNNEI. With 7 bases clipped from V and 3 bases from J, the junction kept 14 bases outside the gene matches. The CDR3 is 17 amino acids. CDR3 sequence reads: CASNRDSSSGGNYEQYF. The DNA for the CDR3 is TGTGCCAGCAACCGGGACAGTTCTAGCGGGGGGAACTACGAGCAGTACTTC.

The chain couples TRBV28 to TRBJ2-7, with D tentatively TRBD1 (6 bases). With 2 bases removed from V and 2 bases from J, the gap between germline ends came to 13 bases. The CDR3 consists of 15 residues. Germline lookup yields CDR1 MDHEN and CDR2 SYDVKM. The chain's CDR3 is CASSLGGRTPYEQYF. In DNA, the CDR3 is TGTGCCAGCAGTTTAGGGGGCCGAACCCCCTACGAGCAGTACTTC.

The V and J genes are TRBV15 and TRBJ1-2; D not resolved. Per the germline V gene, CDR1 is LNHNV and CDR2 is YYDKDF (reference sequence). The ends were cut back, 5 bases at V and 2 bases at J, with 6 bases in the middle. The CDR3 is made up of 12 amino acids. The CDR3 DNA is TGTGCCACCAGCTTAAGGAACTATGGCTACACCTTC. Translation gives CATSLRNYGYTF.

Note on this clone: The sample contains more than one DNA sequence encoding this CDR3. The genes are TRBV5-4 and TRBJ1-5; 7 bases align to TRBD1. V trimming: 5 bases; J trimming: 5 bases; junction bases outside the gene matches: 4. The CDR3 has 13 residues. Germline V gene sequence: CDR1 SGHNT, CDR2 YYREEE (reference sequence). CDR3 in amino acids: CASSQGGDQPQHF. CDR3 nucleotides: TGTGCCAGCAGTCAGGGGGGCGATCAGCCCCAGCATTTT.

The rearrangement uses TRBV6-5 and TRBJ1-4; D not resolved. The germline V gene encodes CDR1 MNHEY and CDR2 SVGAGI. CDR3 length: 15 amino acids. Trimming shortened V by 0 bases and J by 0 bases, and 5 bases separated the two germline ends. DNA of the CDR3: TGTGCCAGCAGTTACTCGACTTCAACTAATGAAAAACTGTTTTTT. Translated: CASSYSTSTNEKLFF.

This clone was seen a single time. The CDR3 here is CASRVLHGPTDTQYF. The CDR3 DNA follows: TGTGCCAGCAGGGTCCTTCACGGGCCCACAGATACGCAGTATTTT. V usage is TRBV6-1 and J usage is TRBJ2-3; the D is unclear. Per germline, CDR1 MNHNS and CDR2 SASEGT. Trimming removed 6 bases from V and 2 bases from J, with 15 bases in between. The CDR3 has 15 amino acids.

J is TRBJ2-3 and V is TRBV7-2; D not certain. The CDR3 length is 16 residues. The germline V and J ends were trimmed by 0 bases and 2 bases, with 12 bases remaining between them. The V gene's germline CDR1 is SGHTA and CDR2 FQGNSA. The CDR3 DNA follows: TGTGCCAGCAGCTTAGCGCACTTTTCACCCACAGATACGCAGTATTTT. Amino acids: CASSLAHFSPTDTQYF.

This clone came up once. The gene calls are TRBV9 and TRBJ2-7; a possible D gene is TRBD2 (6 bases). V was clipped by 0 bases and J by 4 bases, with 11 bases between them. CDR1 and CDR2 from the germline V gene are SGDLS and YYNGEE. The CDR3 has 14 residues. The CDR3 DNA is TGTGCCAGCAGCGTAGGTGGGCGGGGATACGAGCAGTACTTC. Residues: CASSVGGRGYEQYF.

V and J are TRBV14 and TRBJ2-7; TRBD1 agrees at 7 bases. J gave up 2 bases and V 1 base, and 2 bases lay outside the gene matches. This CDR3 has 14 residues. Looked up from germline, CDR1 is SGHDN and CDR2 is FVKESK. The CDR3 DNA reads as TGTGCCAGCAGCCAAGGGACAGGCCCCTACGAGCAGTACTTC. It yields the protein CASSQGTGPYEQYF.

The chain has TRBV2 and TRBJ2-3, with 14 nucleotides matching TRBD2. This CDR3 spans 18 amino acids. V lost 6 bases, J lost 6 bases, and 14 bases stayed unmatched. CDR1 SNHLY and CDR2 FYNNEI come from the germline V gene. In nucleotides, the CDR3 is TGTGCCAGCAGCGCGACTAGCGGGGGGGGCATAAGGGGTGATACGCAGTATTTT. Translating it yields CASSATSGGGIRGDTQYF.

This chain links TRBV4-3 with TRBJ1-4, with a weak D call TRBD1 (5 bases). V was pared by 3 bases and J by 6 bases, with 17 bases between. This CDR3 is 16 amino acids long. The germline CDR1 and CDR2 sequences are LGHNA and YSLEER. The CDR3 is CASSHFPSTGDEKLFF. For the CDR3, the DNA is TGCGCCAGCAGCCATTTTCCAAGTACAGGAGATGAAAAACTGTTTTTT.

The CDR3 is CASSLAGLANTEAFF. The CDR3 DNA reads as TGTGCCAGCAGCTTGGCCGGCTTGGCAAACACTGAAGCTTTCTTT. The chain joins TRBV5-4 to TRBJ1-1; D is unclear. CDR1 is SGHNT and CDR2 is YYREEE in the germline V gene (reference sequence). V lost 0 bases and J lost 2, with 11 bases in between. This CDR3 comprises 15 residues.

The chain joins TRBV4-2 to TRBJ2-6; D unresolved. This CDR3 region has 18 residues. Trimming shortened V by 6 bases and J by 0 bases, and 18 bases separated the two germline ends. CDR1 and CDR2 from the germline V gene are LGHNA and YNFKEQ. CDR3 DNA sequence: TGTGCCAGCAGTTCGGGCCTACTTGATATCTCTGGGGCCAACGTCCTGACTTTC. Protein product: CASSSGLLDISGANVLTF.

The gene calls are TRBV13 and TRBJ2-5, with a possible D match to TRBD2 (6 bases). The CDR3 covers 15 residues. The V and J ends lost 2 bases and 4 bases respectively, with 14 bases between them. Germline CDR1 reads PRHDT; CDR2 reads FYEKMQ (reference sequence). The chain's CDR3 is CASSLRDSEGETQYF. CDR3 nucleotide sequence: TGTGCCAGCAGCTTACGGGACTCTGAAGGAGAGACCCAGTACTTC.